These T cell receptor beta chains were read from a single sample in a study of blood T cell repertoires in COVID-19. The table came from immunoSEQ multiplex PCR; TCRdb's copy has only in-frame clones and leaves some out. The sample lists hundreds of thousands of clones, roughly 87% occurring once. Sequenced sample: PBMCs or T cells enriched from blood (not recorded which). The receptors stem from a woman between 25 and 40 years old who had recovered from COVID-19. CDR3s leave out the opening cysteine and the closing phenylalanine or tryptophan.

j_call: TRBJ1-5; v_call: TRBV10-2; cdr3_aa: ASSPTGFSNQPQH
j_call: TRBJ1-4; v_call: TRBV28; cdr3_aa: ASSLMGAANEKLF
j_call: TRBJ1-2; v_call: TRBV25-1; cdr3_aa: ASSEYVGEGYT
j_call: TRBJ1-5; v_call: TRBV6-5; cdr3_aa: ASSPRGTQPQH
j_call: TRBJ1-5; v_call: TRBV11-2; cdr3_aa: ASSREDNQPQH
j_call: TRBJ1-1; v_call: TRBV9; cdr3_aa: ASSGGQATEAF
j_call: TRBJ1-2; v_call: TRBV19; cdr3_aa: ASSTRQGHREGYT
j_call: TRBJ1-1; v_call: TRBV19; cdr3_aa: ASMEYGTEAF
j_call: TRBJ1-1; v_call: TRBV21-1; cdr3_aa: ASSKAGQGSRNTEAF
j_call: TRBJ2-5; v_call: TRBV5-4; cdr3_aa: ASSFGTGGEKTQY
j_call: TRBJ1-5; v_call: TRBV5-1; cdr3_aa: ASSLAPTGQDQPQH
j_call: TRBJ1-2; v_call: TRBV5-1; cdr3_aa: ASSREAGIDGYT
j_call: TRBJ2-7; v_call: TRBV6-2/TRBV6-3; cdr3_aa: ASSPQKGQGTEQY
j_call: TRBJ1-2; v_call: TRBV5-5; cdr3_aa: ASSFRWTETYGYT
j_call: TRBJ1-2; v_call: TRBV24-1; cdr3_aa: ATSARTGDTGYT
j_call: TRBJ1-1; v_call: TRBV19; cdr3_aa: ASSMGALEAF
j_call: TRBJ2-5; v_call: TRBV15; cdr3_aa: ATSRDRSTDRKETQY
j_call: TRBJ1-5; v_call: TRBV2; cdr3_aa: ASSETTGSNQPQH
j_call: TRBJ2-3; v_call: TRBV11-3; cdr3_aa: ASSLGTSGRGDTQY
j_call: TRBJ2-1; v_call: TRBV29-1; cdr3_aa: SVALGGTGVNEQF
j_call: TRBJ2-2; v_call: TRBV5-4; cdr3_aa: ASSLVGQGDTGELF
j_call: TRBJ2-3; v_call: TRBV27; cdr3_aa: ASSLQNSTDTQY
j_call: TRBJ2-6; v_call: TRBV27; cdr3_aa: ASSFYVDSPSGANVLT
j_call: TRBJ1-1; v_call: TRBV2; cdr3_aa: ASRGQGNTEAF
j_call: TRBJ2-5; v_call: TRBV7-9; cdr3_aa: ASSFYGETQY
j_call: TRBJ2-3; v_call: TRBV15; cdr3_aa: ATSRVTSGNTDTQY
j_call: TRBJ2-7; v_call: TRBV9; cdr3_aa: ASSARDSGYEQY
j_call: TRBJ2-1; v_call: TRBV28; cdr3_aa: ASSSSGRLNEQF
j_call: TRBJ1-1; v_call: TRBV7-2; cdr3_aa: ASSLGAGGESTEAF
j_call: TRBJ1-2; v_call: TRBV5-1; cdr3_aa: ASGGAETSYGYT
j_call: TRBJ2-2; v_call: TRBV27; cdr3_aa: ASSFRRANTGELF
j_call: TRBJ1-5; v_call: TRBV6-5; cdr3_aa: ASSYSIRGNQPQH
j_call: TRBJ1-5; v_call: TRBV6-6; cdr3_aa: ASSYSRGNQPQH
j_call: TRBJ1-5; v_call: TRBV5-1; cdr3_aa: ASSPVPGGDQPQH
j_call: TRBJ1-2; v_call: TRBV5-1; cdr3_aa: ASSYQGGRNYGYT